Presented here are 5 T cell receptor beta chains from one specimen sequenced in a study of blood T cell repertoires in COVID-19 (dated by TCRdb to 2020 to 2021). Library creation used the immunoSEQ multiplex PCR assay. Imported from immuneACCESS, the table was reduced by TCRdb to in-frame sequences with V and J called. These copies leave out some clones; in studies compared against another copy, an unresolved V gene accounts for under half, and the cause of the remainder is not known. This sample gives roughly 200,000 clones in total; roughly 85% of them show up just once. Less than 15% of the sample goes to the ten largest clones. Sample: peripheral blood. These receptors originate from a woman younger than 35 who had recovered from COVID-19.

This clone has a handful of counts. The chain employs TRBV10-1 and TRBJ1-5; the D gene is possibly TRBD1 (5 bases). The germline V gene encodes CDR1 WNHNN and CDR2 SYGVQD (reference sequence). V lost 9 bases and J lost 0, with 15 bases in between. This CDR3 has 15 amino acids. CDR3 DNA: TGCGCCAGATTACAGGAAGCAAATAGCAATCAGCCCCAGCATTTT. It is translated as CARLQEANSNQPQHF.

The rearrangement links TRBV6-6 to TRBJ2-1; the match to TRBD2 covers 11 bases. The V and J ends lost 1 base and 6 bases, in that order; junction bases with no gene match: 5. The CDR3 is 16 amino acids. The germline gives CDR1 MNHNY, CDR2 SVGAGI (reference sequence). The CDR3 coding sequence is TGTGCCAGCAGTTACTTGACCGGGACTAGCGGCAATGAGCAGTTCTTC. Translated, it gives CASSYLTGTSGNEQFF.

The chain has TRBV29-1 and TRBJ2-4; D gene ambiguous. The ends were cut back, 3 bases at V and 1 base at J, with 13 bases in the middle. CDR3 length: 15 residues. The V gene's germline CDR1 is SQVTM and CDR2 ANQGSEA. CDR3 region: CSVEARVEAKNIQYF. The DNA of the CDR3 is TGCAGCGTTGAGGCCCGGGTCGAGGCCAAAAACATTCAGTACTTC.

This chain links TRBV5-4 with TRBJ2-7; 8 bases match TRBD1. J lost 3 bases, V lost 3 bases, and 11 bases had no gene match. This CDR3 region has 16 residues. Germline lookup yields CDR1 SGHNT and CDR2 YYREEE (reference sequence). The CDR3 region has the DNA TGTGCCAGCAGCTCCCCGGAGCGGACAGGGAACTACGAGCAGTACTTC. It is translated as CASSSPERTGNYEQYF.

The rearrangement uses TRBV19 and TRBJ2-3; D might be TRBD1 (5 bases). CDR3 length: 16 amino acids. Trimming left V 0 bases short and J 1 base short, with 11 bases between. In germline, CDR1 is LNHDA, CDR2 SQIVND (reference sequence). Here the CDR3 reads CASSIDLQGGTDTQYF. CDR3 bases: TGTGCCAGTAGTATAGATCTGCAGGGTGGCACAGATACGCAGTATTTT.